This T cell receptor beta chain was sequenced in a study of T cells in Graves' hyperthyroidism and ophthalmopathy. Study in general: Pretreatment peripheral blood was obtained at initial diagnosis.

Lactation, pregnancy, other autoimmune disease or uncontrolled infection excluded patients. What was amplified from RNA transcripts were TCR beta CDR3 regions. HTBI primers were the set used in a first-round RT-PCR of the TCR CDR3. One entry per CDR3 protein, called by TCRdb with MiXCR from the multiplex PCR reads. The table has about 640,000 distinct CDR3 sequences, less than 25% seen once. Study-level findings and limits: Ophthalmopathy cases were set apart from stable hyperthyroidism by a 13 V-J model. The majority of expanded thyroid clonotypes above 0.001 also appeared in blood.

This clonotype was found a few times. Antigen: not known. The CDR3 is 13 amino acids. Germline V gene sequence: CDR1 MDHEN, CDR2 SYDVKM. V lost 6 bases and J 0 bases, leaving 9 bases between the germline ends. The genes are TRBV28 and TRBJ2-7; no clear D gene. What was sequenced was blood. The sequence was collected from a man aged 30-40 years with Graves' ophthalmopathy. CDR3 in amino acids: CASRRTSSYEQYF. The CDR3 nucleotides are TGTGCCAGCAGAAGGACCAGCTCCTACGAGCAGTACTTC.